This T cell receptor beta chain comes out of a study of shared clonotypes between healthy human individuals. Study-wide background: The donor pool was made up of two women and three men aged 18 to 49. Every donor yielded three CD4 naive, three CD4 memory, two CD8 naive and one CD8 memory plate. General study points: Naive subsets generally had larger estimated richness than memory subsets. The generation probabilities recorded for non-shared clonotypes fell below those of clonotypes shared by all four donors.

V gave up 6 bases and J gave up 1 base; unmatched junction bases: 8. CDR1 and CDR2 (germline): SNHLY, FYNNEI. This CDR3 has 15 amino acids. Note on this clone: Antigen unknown.

Repertoires were generated with immunoSEQ multiplex PCR, while TCRdb's copy carries only in-frame clones and drops some. The sample contains roughly 2.6 million clones, roughly 92% of which appear only once. The source of this sequence is a man aged 18 to 30 in good health. The source material was naive CD4+ T cells sorted from blood. Subset noted: CD45RA+ positively selected. The chain links TRBV2 to TRBJ1-2, with 7 bases matching TRBD1. CDR3: CASRGDSFYNYGYTF. In DNA form, the CDR3 reads TGTGCCAGCAGGGGGGACAGCTTTTATAACTATGGCTACACCTTC.